Following are 18 T cell receptor beta chains from one sample sequenced in a study of response to subunit inactivated influenza vaccine. TCRdb passed the RT-PCR reads through MiXCR, listing each CDR3 protein once. This table has approximately 530,000 distinct CDR3 sequences, roughly 13% appearing once. Source: PBMCs from blood, taken roughly 46 days after vaccination. The receptors here all came from a man over 45 who received an inactivated influenza vaccine.

The chain carries TRBV6-2 or TRBV6-3 and TRBJ2-7; a possible D gene is TRBD2 (6 bases). CDR3 length: 15 residues. V lost 0 bases and J 5 bases, leaving 14 bases between the germline ends. Germline V gene data show CDR1 as MNHEY and CDR2 as SVGEGT. CDR3 DNA: TGTGCCAGCAGTTACTCTGGGCGGGGCAGCGACGAGCAGTACTTC. Its protein product is CASSYSGRGSDEQYF.

The V call is TRBV5-4, the J call TRBJ2-5; D not certain. The ends were cut back, 4 bases at V and 5 bases at J, with 15 bases in the middle. There are 14 residues in the CDR3. CDR1 is SGHNT and CDR2 is YYREEE in the germline V gene (reference sequence). The DNA for the CDR3 is TGTGCCAGCAGCATAGGTATGGGTTGGGAGACCCAGTACTTC. Amino acid sequence: CASSIGMGWETQYF.

Regarding this clonotype: As the CDR3 is not closed by the conserved phenylalanine or tryptophan, this likely results from a read error. CDR3 region: CASSFGEFVETQYY. The CDR3 DNA is TGTGCCAGCAGCTTCGGAGAGTTCGTGGAGACCCAGTACTAC. The V and J genes are TRBV5-5 and TRBJ2-5; D uncertain. Trimming stripped 2 bases from V and 5 bases from J, with 13 bases between. The CDR3 sequence is 14 residues long. Germline lookup yields CDR1 SGHKS and CDR2 YYEKEE (reference sequence).

Only a few counts were recorded for this clonotype. The chain employs TRBV7-2 and TRBJ2-1, with 10 bases lining up with TRBD2. Germline CDR1 SGHTA, CDR2 FQGNSA. With V trimmed by 0 bases and J by 4 bases, 6 bases remained unmatched. CDR3 length: 17 residues. In DNA, the CDR3 is TGTGCCAGCAGCTTAGCCAGCGGGGGGGCTGTATACAATGAGCAGTTCTTC. Its protein product is CASSLASGGAVYNEQFF.

This clonotype was seen more than once but under ten times. The chain links TRBV27 to TRBJ2-2; 9 nucleotides agree with TRBD2. J lost 5 bases, V lost 3 bases, and 10 bases had no gene match. The CDR3 is 17 residues long. Germline lookup yields CDR1 MNHEY and CDR2 SMNVEV (reference sequence). The CDR3 loop reads CASSFPSGAAGTGELFF. In DNA, the CDR3 is TGTGCCAGCAGTTTCCCTAGCGGGGCGGCGGGGACCGGGGAGCTGTTTTTT.

The sample holds many counts of this clonotype. The CDR3 here is CASFPDEQFF. CDR3 nucleotides: TGCGCCAGCTTCCCCGATGAGCAGTTCTTC. The J gene is TRBJ2-1, the V gene TRBV5-1; no clear D. Trimming took 7 bases from V and 8 from J, leaving 7 bases between them. Germline V lookup: CDR1 SGHRS, CDR2 YFSETQ. The CDR3 is 10 amino acids.

J is TRBJ1-5 and V is TRBV12-3 or TRBV12-4, with D unclear. The CDR3 consists of 14 residues. V was pared by 2 bases and J by 2 bases, with 7 bases between. For the CDR3, the DNA is TGTGCCAGCAGTTTAATTGTAGGCAATCAGCCCCAGCATTTT. As protein: CASSLIVGNQPQHF.

This clonotype appeared many times. The V and J genes are TRBV29-1 and TRBJ1-1; tentatively, D is TRBD1 (6 bases). V lost 4 bases to trimming and J lost 1 base, with 16 bases between them. The CDR3 runs 15 residues. CDR1 and CDR2 from the germline V gene are SQVTM and ANQGSEA. The CDR3 region is CSVVYWGAKNTEAFF. CDR3 coding DNA: TGCAGCGTTGTCTATTGGGGGGCCAAGAACACTGAAGCTTTCTTT.

This clonotype has at least ten counts. The chain joins TRBV6-1 to TRBJ1-2; TRBD1 might be the D (5 bases). The CDR3 is made up of 17 amino acids. Germline CDR1 MNHNS, CDR2 SASEGT. V was cut by 3 bases and J by 3 bases, with 20 bases left in between. The CDR3 DNA sequence: TGTGCCAGCAGTGACCAGGGCATGGCAAGGGCCTACTATGGCTACACCTTC. It encodes CASSDQGMARAYYGYTF.

This clonotype came up a few times. The V call is TRBV4-3, the J call TRBJ2-7; D unclear. V dropped 0 bases and J dropped 5 bases, with 11 bases sitting between them. Looked up from germline, CDR1 is LGHNA and CDR2 is YSLEER. This CDR3 has 14 amino acids. The CDR3 sequence: CASSQEVRADEQYF. CDR3 coding DNA: TGCGCCAGCAGCCAAGAGGTTCGGGCCGACGAGCAGTACTTC.

This clonotype turned up a few times. The CDR3 bases are TGTGCCAGCAGTCACCGGGACAGGGCTTCCTACGAGCAGTACTTC. Amino acids: CASSHRDRASYEQYF. This rearrangement joins TRBV7-9 to TRBJ2-7; 9 bases align to TRBD1. V lost 6 bases and J lost 1; bases outside the gene matches: 7. Per the germline V gene, CDR1 is SEHNR and CDR2 is FQNEAQ (reference sequence). There are 15 residues in the CDR3. The variable domain in full, with the rest retrieved from reference TRBV7-9 and TRBJ2-7, is DTGVSQNPRHKITKRGQNVTFRCDPISEHNRLYWYRQTLGQGPEFLTYFQNEAQLEKSRLLSDRFSAERPKGSFSTLEIQRTEQGDSAMYLCASSHRDRASYEQYFGPGTRLTVT.

In this sample, this clonotype turned up a few times. The V gene is TRBV6-2 or TRBV6-3, the J gene TRBJ1-5, with 9 bases that match TRBD1. The J segment lost 2 bases and the V segment lost 6 bases, leaving 8 bases of the junction unmatched. The germline CDR1 and CDR2 sequences are MNHEY and SVGEGT. CDR3 length: 16 residues. CDR3 nucleotides: TGTGCCAGCAGCGAAATGGGACAGGGTCGCAATCAGCCCCAGCATTTT. Translating it yields CASSEMGQGRNQPQHF.

This clonotype has at least ten counts. The chain couples TRBV12-3 or TRBV12-4 to TRBJ2-1; TRBD2 might be the D (5 bases). Deletions cut 1 base from V and 11 bases from J, with 12 bases between. CDR3 size: 13 residues. The CDR3 DNA sequence: TGTGCCAGCAGTTTAGAGCGGTACTCTCAGCAGTTCTTC. It codes for CASSLERYSQQFF.

This clonotype was counted between two and nine times. The V gene is TRBV6-5, the J gene TRBJ1-3; D might be TRBD1 (5 bases). V lost 2 bases to trimming and J lost 1 base, with 12 bases between them. Per germline, CDR1 MNHEY and CDR2 SVGAGI. This CDR3 contains 16 residues. The CDR3 is CASSYAFGASGNTIYF. The CDR3 region has the DNA TGTGCCAGCAGTTACGCTTTCGGGGCGTCTGGAAACACCATATATTTT.

V gene TRBV21-1 combines with J gene TRBJ2-5; TRBD1, the table's D call, was not compared with the DNA. TRBV21-1 is deemed a pseudogene. CDR3 size: 17 residues. CDR3 nucleotides: TGTGCCAGCAGCAAAGTCGAGTGGGACAGGGTGGGTGAGACCCAGTACTTC. As protein: CASSKVEWDRVGETQYF.

This clonotype was counted at least ten times. The chain couples TRBV11-2 to TRBJ2-3, with TRBD1 matching 7 bases. Trimming cost V 3 bases and J 0 bases; bases outside gene matches: 9. Germline CDR1 SGHAT, CDR2 FQNNGV. The CDR3 spans 17 residues. In DNA, the CDR3 is TGTGCCAGCAGCTTCTGGGACAGATTTGATAGCACAGATACGCAGTATTTT. Amino acid sequence: CASSFWDRFDSTDTQYF. Using reference TRBV11-2 and TRBJ2-3 for the parts outside the CDR3, the full variable domain is EAGVAQSPRYKIIEKRQSVAFWCNPISGHATLYWYQQILGQGPKLLIQFQNNGVVDDSQLPKDRFSAERLKGVDSTLKIQPAKLEDSAVYLCASSFWDRFDSTDTQYFGPGTRLTVL.

This clonotype appeared a few times. This chain links TRBV28 with TRBJ1-5; a possible D gene is TRBD1 (5 bases). The CDR3 sequence is 16 residues long. Germline V gene data show CDR1 as MDHEN and CDR2 as SYDVKM. Trimming pared 2 bases from V and 2 bases from J, leaving 13 bases between. In DNA form, the CDR3 reads TGTGCCAGCAGTTTACTGGGCAGGGTAGGCAATCAGCCCCAGCATTTT. It is translated as CASSLLGRVGNQPQHF.

The rearrangement links TRBV15 to TRBJ1-4; unclear D gene. Per germline, CDR1 LNHNV and CDR2 YYDKDF (reference sequence). CDR3 size: 15 residues. Trimming removed 0 bases at V and 4 bases at J, with 9 bases between. CDR3 DNA sequence: TGTGCCACCAGCAGAGAACAGCTTGTTAATGAAAAACTGTTTTTT. Its translation is CATSREQLVNEKLFF.